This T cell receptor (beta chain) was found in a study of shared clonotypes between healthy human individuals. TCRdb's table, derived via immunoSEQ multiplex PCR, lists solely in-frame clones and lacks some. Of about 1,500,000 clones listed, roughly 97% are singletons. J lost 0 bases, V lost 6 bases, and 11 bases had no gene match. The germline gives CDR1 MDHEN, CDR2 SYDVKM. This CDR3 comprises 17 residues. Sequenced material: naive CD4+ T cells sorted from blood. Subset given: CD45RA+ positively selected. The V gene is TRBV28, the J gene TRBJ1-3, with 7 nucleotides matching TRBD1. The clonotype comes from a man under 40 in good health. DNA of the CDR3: TGTGCCAGCAGAGGGGGACAGTCCCCCAACTCTGGAAACACCATATATTTT. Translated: CASRGGQSPNSGNTIYF.